These 29 T cell receptor beta chains were all obtained from the same sample, sequenced in a study of T cell repertoires in cytomegalovirus infection. These receptors are not linked to any known antigen. One entry per CDR3 protein, called by TCRdb with MiXCR from the reads. The data contain under 150,000 distinct CDR3 sequences, 20% to 30% of them singletons. Sequenced: PBMCs, sequenced either directly or after in vitro stimulation (not recorded which). All receptors come from a human donor in good health (CMV status not recorded). Some clones in this sample may be carry-over from other donors' samples.

The chain carries TRBV4-2 and TRBJ2-3, with 10 nucleotides matching TRBD2. Trimming took 0 bases from V and 5 from J; bases not matched to a gene: 17. Germline assignment: CDR1 LGHNA and CDR2 YNFKEQ. This CDR3 is built from 20 residues. Here the CDR3 DNA reads TGTGCCAGCAGCCAAGATACGGCTAGCGGGAGCGACGGGTTGGTAGATACGCAGTATTTT. Its protein is CASSQDTASGSDGLVDTQYF.

This clonotype was seen at least ten times. The chain carries TRBV12-3 or TRBV12-4 and TRBJ1-2; D possibly corresponds to TRBD1 (6 bases). This CDR3 spans 13 amino acids. The V gene lost 6 bases and the J gene lost 8 bases, with 16 bases spanning the gap. DNA of the CDR3: TGTGCCAGCAGGCACCAGGACAGCTGGGGCTACACCTTC. This codes for CASRHQDSWGYTF.

This clonotype was recorded at least ten times. The V gene is TRBV7-2, the J gene TRBJ2-3, with D possibly being TRBD1 or TRBD2 (6 bases each). V lost 4 bases to trimming and J lost 11 bases, with 19 bases between them. This CDR3 comprises 14 residues. Per the germline V gene, CDR1 is SGHTA and CDR2 is FQGNSA. CDR3 coding DNA: TGTGCCAGCAGCTCGGCCACTAGAGGGGGGAGGCAGTATTTT. Encoded protein: CASSSATRGGRQYF.

There are many counts of this clonotype. This chain joins TRBV28 and TRBJ1-2, with 8 bases aligning to TRBD1. Trimming removed 2 bases from V and 7 bases from J; junction bases left unmatched: 6. CDR3 length: 14 residues. Per germline, CDR1 MDHEN and CDR2 SYDVKM. The CDR3 protein is CASSLTQGAAGYTF. CDR3 nucleotide sequence: TGTGCCAGCAGTTTAACGCAGGGGGCCGCTGGCTACACCTTC.

The chain links TRBV11-2 to TRBJ2-1, with 7 bases that match TRBD2. The germline V gene encodes CDR1 SGHAT and CDR2 FQNNGV. V shed 3 bases, J shed 8 bases, and the junction held 7 bases outside the gene matches. CDR3 size: 14 residues. The CDR3 sequence: CASSLGGGYDEQFF. The CDR3 DNA reads TGTGCCAGCAGCTTGGGGGGGGGTTACGATGAGCAGTTCTTC.

There are a few counts of this clonotype. The CDR3 DNA sequence: TGTGCCAGCAGCTCGAAAGACGGACTGAACACTGAAGCTTTCTTT. Amino acid sequence: CASSSKDGLNTEAFF. The genes are TRBV7-6 and TRBJ1-1; the D is unclear. Germline V CDR1 and CDR2: SGHVS, FNYEAQ. With 4 bases removed from V and 0 bases from J, the gap between germline ends came to 12 bases. The CDR3 is made up of 15 amino acids.

This clonotype has just a few counts. The gene calls are TRBV20-1 and TRBJ2-5; possible D gene TRBD2, 6 bases. This CDR3 has 16 amino acids. Germline CDR1 and CDR2: DFQATT and SNEGSKA (reference sequence). Trimming stripped 0 bases from V and 4 bases from J, with 18 bases between. The CDR3 region is CSARDRSARRGETQYF. CDR3 nucleotide sequence: TGCAGTGCTAGAGATCGTAGCGCTCGGAGGGGAGAGACCCAGTACTTC.

A few counts support this clonotype. The V and J genes are TRBV28 and TRBJ1-1; D is undetermined. CDR1 and CDR2 from the germline V gene are MDHEN and SYDVKM. Trimming pared 2 bases from V and 4 bases from J, leaving 5 bases between. The CDR3 is made up of 12 amino acids. Here the CDR3 DNA reads TGTGCCAGCAGTTTAAGTTTCACTGAAGCTTTCTTT. Its translation: CASSLSFTEAFF. Filled out from reference TRBV28 and TRBJ1-1, the complete variable domain reads DVKVTQSSRYLVKRTGEKVFLECVQDMDHENMFWYRQDPGLGLRLIYFSYDVKMKEKGDIPEGYSVSREKKERFSLILESASTNQTSMYLCASSLSFTEAFFGQGTRLTVV.

The chain uses TRBV4-1 and TRBJ2-5; D unclear. V lost 1 base to trimming and J lost 5 bases, with 17 bases between them. CDR3 length: 16 amino acids. Germline CDR1 MGHRA, CDR2 YSYEKL. CDR3 region: CASSQGVLGMVETQYF. In nucleotides, the CDR3 is TGCGCCAGCAGCCAAGGAGTTCTGGGCATGGTGGAGACCCAGTACTTC.

This clonotype was observed a few times. The chain is built from TRBV18 and TRBJ2-3, with 7 bases fitting TRBD2. CDR1 is KGHSH, CDR2 LQKENI, per germline. This CDR3 region has 15 residues. J gave up 2 bases and V 8 bases, and 10 bases lay outside the gene matches. DNA of the CDR3: TGTGCCAGCCACGCGGCTAGCGGACCCACAGATACGCAGTATTTT. Amino acids: CASHAASGPTDTQYF.

This chain's CDR3 is CASSLAGTGGSTSGNTIYF. The CDR3 DNA follows: TGTGCCAGCAGCCTCGCCGGGACAGGGGGCTCAACCTCTGGAAACACCATATATTTT. The V and J genes are TRBV7-3 and TRBJ1-3; 12 bases match TRBD1. This CDR3 has 19 residues. The trim removed 5 bases at V and 0 bases at J, leaving 11 bases unmatched. Per germline, CDR1 SGHTA and CDR2 FQGTGA.

The V call is TRBV4-1, the J call TRBJ2-1; no firm D call. The germline CDR1 and CDR2 sequences are MGHRA and YSYEKL. The ends were cut back, 1 base at V and 9 bases at J, with 10 bases in the middle. This CDR3 is 13 amino acids long. The CDR3, as DNA: TGCGCCAGCAGCCAAGGAAGCGTCGGTGAGCAGTTCTTC. Translating gives CASSQGSVGEQFF.

V gene TRBV25-1 combines with J gene TRBJ2-7; 8 bases are shared with TRBD1. Germline V gene lookup returns CDR1 MGHDK and CDR2 SYGVNS. V was pared by 6 bases and J by 3 bases, with 4 bases of the junction left unmatched. The CDR3 sequence is 13 residues long. The CDR3 spells CASRGTGIYEQYF. The CDR3 DNA is TGTGCCAGCAGGGGGACAGGAATCTACGAGCAGTACTTC.

This rearrangement joins TRBV11-2 to TRBJ1-2; weak D call: TRBD1 (6 bases). V dropped 2 bases and J dropped 6 bases, with 10 bases sitting between them. From germline, CDR1 is SGHAT and CDR2 FQNNGV. There are 13 residues in the CDR3. CDR3 amino acids: CASSLTGLNGYTF. CDR3 bases: TGTGCCAGCAGCTTAACAGGGCTGAATGGCTACACCTTC.

This clonotype has ten or more counts. The CDR3 bases are TGTGCCAGCAGTCCCGAAGAAGCGGGAGGGCTCGACGAGCAGTACTTC. Translating it yields CASSPEEAGGLDEQYF. The gene calls are TRBV28 and TRBJ2-7; 10 bases match TRBD2. The CDR3 loop spans 16 amino acids. V lost 5 bases and J lost 5; bases outside the gene matches: 12. Germline V gene lookup returns CDR1 MDHEN and CDR2 SYDVKM.

This clonotype came up a few times. This sequence joins TRBV6-2 or TRBV6-3 and TRBJ2-7; TRBD1 is a possible D gene (6 bases). Per germline, CDR1 MNHEY and CDR2 SVGEGT. Trimming pared 4 bases from V and 5 bases from J, leaving 15 bases between. CDR3 length: 14 residues. CDR3 amino acids: CASSSNRDNDEQYF. CDR3 DNA sequence: TGTGCCAGCAGTTCGAACCGGGACAACGACGAGCAGTACTTC.

This chain uses TRBV6-8 with TRBJ2-7, with a tentative D call TRBD1 (6 bases). Germline lookup yields CDR1 MNHGY and CDR2 SAAAGT. V lost 5 bases and J 6 bases, leaving 14 bases between the germline ends. This CDR3 has 13 residues. The CDR3 loop reads CASSRGGRGEQYV. CDR3 nucleotide sequence: TGTGCCAGCAGTCGAGGGGGTAGAGGCGAGCAGTACGTC.

The chain employs TRBV12-3 or TRBV12-4 and TRBJ2-1, with 9 bases identical to TRBD1. The CDR3 covers 18 residues. J gave up 0 bases and V 5 bases, and 11 bases lay outside the gene matches. CDR3 protein: CASSPAAGTGSSYNEQFF. The CDR3 nucleotides read TGTGCCAGCAGTCCGGCAGCCGGGACAGGGAGCTCCTACAATGAGCAGTTCTTC.

The chain is built from TRBV4-1 and TRBJ1-4; TRBD1 aligns across 8 bases. Germline assignment: CDR1 MGHRA and CDR2 YSYEKL. The J segment lost 6 bases and the V segment lost 1 base, leaving 4 bases of the junction unmatched. The CDR3 is made up of 15 amino acids. CDR3 residues: CASSQAGQGDEKLFF. CDR3 nucleotide sequence: TGCGCCAGCAGCCAAGCTGGACAGGGAGATGAAAAACTGTTTTTT.

The V and J genes are TRBV9 and TRBJ1-1, with D possibly matching TRBD1 (5 bases). The CDR3 sequence is 13 residues long. V was clipped by 5 bases and J by 2 bases, with 10 bases between them. Germline-derived CDR1 and CDR2 are SGDLS and YYNGEE. CDR3 loop: CASSRGVNTEAFF. Written as DNA, the CDR3 is TGTGCCAGCAGTAGGGGAGTTAACACTGAAGCTTTCTTT.

There are a few counts of this clonotype. The chain has TRBV6-1 and TRBJ1-2; 7 bases match TRBD1. After removal of 3 bases from V and 3 bases from J, the junction contained 7 bases not matched to a gene. This CDR3 region has 15 residues. Germline V gene lookup returns CDR1 MNHNS and CDR2 SASEGT. In DNA, the CDR3 is TGTGCCAGCAGTGAGACCGACAGGGTCCACTATGGCTACACCTTC. It encodes CASSETDRVHYGYTF.

In its sample, this clonotype was seen a few times. The gene calls are TRBV4-2 and TRBJ2-7, with a weak D call TRBD1 (6 bases). This CDR3 contains 20 residues. Trimming stripped 0 bases from V and 2 bases from J, with 26 bases between. Germline V gene data show CDR1 as LGHNA and CDR2 as YNFKEQ. The CDR3 bases are TGTGCCAGCAGCCAAGACCGAAGGCCTAGACAGGTTGGGATAACCTACGAGCAGTACTTC. Protein sequence: CASSQDRRPRQVGITYEQYF.

V is TRBV2 and J is TRBJ1-6; TRBD1 matches 7 bases. This CDR3 has 16 residues. Germline V gene sequence: CDR1 SNHLY, CDR2 FYNNEI. Trimming at V came to 5 bases and at J to 6 bases, leaving 10 bases not matched to a gene. CDR3 residues: CASSLNRQGSNSPLHF. As DNA, the CDR3 is TGTGCCAGCAGTCTAAACCGACAGGGAAGTAATTCACCCCTCCACTTT. Combining the CDR3 with reference TRBV2 and TRBJ1-6 gives the whole variable domain EPEVTQTPSHQVTQMGQEVILRCVPISNHLYFYWYRQILGQKVEFLVSFYNNEISEKSEIFDDQFSVERPDGSNFTLKIRSTKLEDSAMYFCASSLNRQGSNSPLHFGNGTRLTVT.

This clonotype was found a few times. This chain connects TRBV27 to TRBJ1-3; D ambiguous. CDR3 length: 14 residues. Trimming took 7 bases from V and 2 from J, leaving 12 bases between them. Per germline, CDR1 MNHEY and CDR2 SMNVEV (reference sequence). The CDR3 DNA reads TGTGCCAGCACCGGGGATCTAGCTGGAAACACCATATATTTT. Protein: CASTGDLAGNTIYF.

This clonotype was seen many times. The chain has TRBV7-6 and TRBJ2-2, with TRBD1 matching over 8 bases. Trimming took 5 bases from V and 6 from J; bases not matched to a gene: 11. The germline V gene has CDR1 SGHVS and CDR2 FNYEAQ. The CDR3 covers 16 residues. In DNA form, the CDR3 reads TGTGCCAGCAGCGCAGCACAGGGGGGAGTAGCCGGGGAGCTGTTTTTT. Its protein is CASSAAQGGVAGELFF.

This chain links TRBV7-3 with TRBJ2-7, with 9 positions matching TRBD1. The CDR3 has 15 amino acids. Germline CDR1 SGHTA, CDR2 FQGTGA. After removal of 5 bases from V and 4 bases from J, the junction contained 9 bases not matched to a gene. The CDR3 DNA follows: TGTGCCAGCAGCCCCTCGGGACAGGGACCATACGAGCAGTACTTC. Translation: CASSPSGQGPYEQYF.

This chain uses TRBV19 with TRBJ1-4; no firm D call. The CDR3 runs to 14 residues. The germline V gene encodes CDR1 LNHDA and CDR2 SQIVND (reference sequence). Trimming stripped 7 bases from V and 0 bases from J, with 9 bases between. CDR3 protein: CASKERATNEKLFF. The CDR3 DNA sequence: TGTGCCAGTAAGGAAAGGGCAACTAATGAAAAACTGTTTTTT.

V gene TRBV28 combines with J gene TRBJ2-7, with 7 bases lining up with TRBD2. Unmatched junction bases numbered 6, after V lost 7 bases and J lost 0 bases. This CDR3 is 14 amino acids long. Looked up from germline, CDR1 is MDHEN and CDR2 is SYDVKM. CDR3 in DNA: TGTGCCAGCACCCTCGGGGGGAGCTCCTACGAGCAGTACTTC. Protein sequence: CASTLGGSSYEQYF.

The chain carries TRBV28 and TRBJ2-4; no definite D call. This CDR3 comprises 13 residues. Germline V gives CDR1 MDHEN, CDR2 SYDVKM. With 9 bases removed from V and 0 bases from J, the gap between germline ends came to 9 bases. The CDR3 sequence is CASKGIAKNIQYF. The DNA of the CDR3 is TGTGCCAGTAAGGGTATAGCCAAAAACATTCAGTACTTC.